This paragraph reports one T cell receptor (beta chain). The antigen is undetermined. The CDR3 runs to 13 residues. V shed 10 bases and J shed 1 base, with 13 bases lying between them. Germline CDR1 SEHNR, CDR2 FQNEAQ (reference sequence). The data stem from a study of cytomegalovirus exposure and HLA in healthy donors. Use of 60 Vbeta and 13 Jbeta primers characterized the PCR. Clones were read by immunoSEQ multiplex PCR, and TCRdb kept only the in-frame ones, dropping some. The top ten clones hold over 4.5% of a sample with 180,000 or so clones, more than 80% of them seen once. Regarding the study as a whole: Earlier analysis found most TCR beta V segments productive about 87% or about 30% of the time. The study had only CMV serostatus as immune exposure information.

Material: PBMCs. The receptor was derived from a woman under 30 in good health and CMV-seropositive. The rearrangement joins TRBV7-9 to TRBJ1-1; TRBD1 might be the D (5 bases). The DNA for the CDR3 is TGTGCCATCACTGGGGGGGAGAACACTGAAGCTTTCTTT. Its protein product is CAITGGENTEAFF.